These 29 T cell receptor beta chains share one sample of origin, sequenced in a study of T cell responses to AZD1222 COVID-19 vaccine. Produced via immunoSEQ multiplex PCR; TCRdb's table is partial and in-frame only. The sample shows approximately 120,000 clones, 70% to 90% of them seen only once. Sequenced material: peripheral blood, taken on day 0 of AZD1222 vaccination. The receptor source for this set is an adult in good health.

CDR3 residues: CASSLAGRAGANVLTF. DNA of the CDR3: TGCGCCAGCAGCTTGGCCGGGAGGGCTGGGGCCAACGTCCTGACTTTC. V gene TRBV5-1 combines with J gene TRBJ2-6; 8 bases agree with TRBD2. J was trimmed by 2 bases and V by 0 bases; bases with no gene match: 1. This CDR3 has 16 amino acids. In germline, CDR1 is SGHRS, CDR2 YFSETQ.

This rearrangement joins TRBV19 to TRBJ1-6; 7 nucleotides align to TRBD1. CDR1 LNHDA and CDR2 SQIVND come from the germline V gene (reference sequence). The CDR3 is 16 amino acids. V was clipped by 3 bases and J by 7 bases; unmatched bases: 9. CDR3 nucleotides: TGTGCCAGTAGTATCGCCCGGGGACAGCGAAATTCACCCCTCCACTTT. Protein sequence: CASSIARGQRNSPLHF.

CDR3 nucleotides: TGTGCCAGCAGTTTATTTGGCGGGAGAGCCCTCGAGACCCAGTACTTC. Its translation: CASSLFGGRALETQYF. This chain connects TRBV27 to TRBJ2-5; the match to TRBD2 covers 7 bases. V lost 1 base to trimming and J lost 5 bases; unmatched junction nucleotides: 10. Germline values: CDR1 MNHEY, CDR2 SMNVEV (reference sequence). The CDR3 is 16 amino acids.

The count of this clone is one. J is TRBJ2-1 and V is TRBV5-1; TRBD2 aligns across 8 bases. Germline values: CDR1 SGHRS, CDR2 YFSETQ. V shed 4 bases, J shed 0 bases, and the junction held 6 bases outside the gene matches. CDR3 length equals 16 residues. CDR3 coding DNA: TGCGCCAGCAGCCTTACTAGCGGTTACTCCTACAATGAGCAGTTCTTC. Residues: CASSLTSGYSYNEQFF.

The J gene is TRBJ2-1, the V gene TRBV30, with TRBD2 matching 13 bases. Germline CDR1 GTSNPN, CDR2 SVGIG (reference sequence). The V segment lost 1 base and the J segment 6 bases; nucleotides outside the gene matches: 6. CDR3 length: 16 amino acids. The CDR3 sequence is CAWSALTSGRPNEQFF. The CDR3, as DNA: TGTGCCTGGAGTGCCCTGACTAGCGGGAGGCCCAATGAGCAGTTCTTC. Full variable domain (rest looked up from reference TRBV30 and TRBJ2-1): SQTIHQWPATLVQPVGSPLSLECTVEGTSNPNLYWYRQAAGRGLQLLFYSVGIGQISSEVPQNLSASRPQDRQFILSSKKLLLSDSGFYLCAWSALTSGRPNEQFFGPGTRLTVL.

This clone was detected a few times. The rearrangement links TRBV2 to TRBJ2-5; D remains ambiguous. With 6 bases removed from V and 5 bases from J, the gap between germline ends came to 7 bases. Germline V CDR1 and CDR2: SNHLY, FYNNEI. This CDR3 comprises 11 residues. The CDR3 DNA reads as TGTGCCAGCAGCGCTAGGGAGACCCAGTACTTC. Translating gives CASSARETQYF.

This clone was found once. The chain is built from TRBV27 and TRBJ2-7, with TRBD1 identical over 7 bases. Germline lookup yields CDR1 MNHEY and CDR2 SMNVEV (reference sequence). This CDR3 is 13 amino acids long. V lost 5 bases to trimming and J lost 5 bases; unmatched junction nucleotides: 6. The CDR3 nucleotides are TGTGCCAGCAGTAGTCTGACAGGGAACGAGCAGTACTTC. Translation: CASSSLTGNEQYF.

The V gene is TRBV9, the J gene TRBJ2-1, with 10 bases identical to TRBD2. The junction had 15 bases not matched to a gene; V was cut back by 2 bases and J by 10 bases. The CDR3 loop spans 17 amino acids. Per the germline V gene, CDR1 is SGDLS and CDR2 is YYNGEE. The CDR3 loop reads CASSVSSGLAGVKEQFF. The CDR3 region has the DNA TGTGCCAGCAGCGTCTCGAGCGGGCTAGCGGGAGTGAAAGAGCAGTTCTTC.

The rearrangement joins TRBV28 to TRBJ1-6; D not certain. Looked up from germline, CDR1 is MDHEN and CDR2 is SYDVKM. Trimming removed 5 bases at V and 6 bases at J, with 2 bases between. The CDR3 runs to 11 residues. This chain's CDR3 is CASSPNSPLHF. As DNA, the CDR3 is TGTGCCAGCAGTCCTAATTCACCCCTCCACTTT.

This clone was observed a handful of times. This chain connects TRBV5-1 to TRBJ2-2; D is unresolved. Per germline, CDR1 SGHRS and CDR2 YFSETQ. Trimming removed 4 bases at V and 4 bases at J, with 14 bases between. The CDR3 is 15 residues long. The CDR3 reads CASSADPPGTGELFF. The DNA for the CDR3 is TGCGCCAGCAGCGCGGACCCCCCGGGCACCGGGGAGCTGTTTTTT. The whole variable domain, filled in from reference TRBV5-1 and TRBJ2-2, reads KAGVTQTPRYLIKTRGQQVTLSCSPISGHRSVSWYQQTPGQGLQFLFEYFSETQRNKGNFPGRFSGRQFSNSRSEMNVSTLELGDSALYLCASSADPPGTGELFFGEGSRLTVL.

The V call is TRBV7-3, the J call TRBJ2-3; D possibly corresponds to TRBD2 (6 bases). Germline V gives CDR1 SGHTA, CDR2 FQGTGA. The CDR3 loop spans 14 amino acids. With 5 bases removed from V and 0 bases from J, the gap between germline ends came to 9 bases. The CDR3 region has the DNA TGTGCCAGCAGCCCTCTAGCGAGCACAGATACGCAGTATTTT. Translated: CASSPLASTDTQYF.

This clone was detected only once. The chain employs TRBV3-1 (or the pseudogene TRBV3-2) and TRBJ1-4; D unclear. The germline V gene has CDR1 LGHDT and CDR2 YNNKEL (reference sequence). This CDR3 is 16 amino acids long. Trimming removed 2 bases at V and 8 bases at J, with 18 bases between. In nucleotides, the CDR3 is TGTGCCAGCAGCCAACCAGCGGGAGGGCTAAGCGAAAAACTGTTTTTT. This encodes CASSQPAGGLSEKLFF.

This chain connects TRBV5-1 to TRBJ2-5, with a tentative D call TRBD1 (8 bases). Germline CDR1 reads SGHRS; CDR2 reads YFSETQ. The CDR3 consists of 15 residues. V lost 5 bases and J 5 bases, leaving 19 bases between the germline ends. The CDR3 reads CASRETGQGGETQYF. CDR3 sequence (DNA): TGCGCCAGCAGGGAAACCGGACAGGGAGGGGAGACCCAGTACTTC.

J is TRBJ1-2 and V is TRBV2; D is ambiguous. Germline lookup yields CDR1 SNHLY and CDR2 FYNNEI. There are 15 residues in the CDR3. Trimming left V 5 bases short and J 2 bases short, with 15 bases between. The DNA for the CDR3 is TGTGCCAGCAGTCCGCGTACACCGCGGAACTATGGCTACACCTTC. Its translation is CASSPRTPRNYGYTF.

The chain joins TRBV19 to TRBJ2-2; 8 bases line up with TRBD2. The length of the CDR3 is 16 residues. CDR1 and CDR2 (germline): LNHDA, SQIVND (reference sequence). The junction had 3 bases not matched to a gene; V was cut back by 3 bases and J by 0 bases. DNA for the CDR3: TGTGCCAGTAGTATTCACGGGGGGGCGAACACCGGGGAGCTGTTTTTT. This gives the protein CASSIHGGANTGELFF.

V and J are TRBV11-1 and TRBJ1-2; the D is unclear. The germline CDR1 and CDR2 sequences are SGHAT and FQDESV (reference sequence). The ends were cut back, 4 bases at V and 8 bases at J, with 14 bases in the middle. CDR3 length equals 13 residues. The CDR3 loop is CASSSPPGFGYTF. CDR3 sequence (DNA): TGTGCCAGCAGCTCCCCCCCGGGGTTCGGCTACACCTTC.

V is TRBV24-1 and J is TRBJ2-1; the D gene is possibly TRBD2 (6 bases). V lost 5 bases to trimming and J lost 0 bases, with 7 bases between them. CDR1 KGHDR and CDR2 SFDVKD come from the germline V gene. The CDR3 loop spans 14 amino acids. The CDR3 spells CATSAGSSYNEQFF. DNA of the CDR3: TGTGCCACCAGTGCCGGGAGCTCCTACAATGAGCAGTTCTTC.

V and J are TRBV7-9 and TRBJ2-1; a possible D gene is TRBD1 (5 bases). Germline V gives CDR1 SEHNR, CDR2 FQNEAQ (reference sequence). The V gene lost 3 bases and the J gene lost 4 bases, with 7 bases spanning the gap. This CDR3 has 13 residues. CDR3 amino acids: CASSLQGYNEQFF. DNA for the CDR3: TGTGCCAGCAGCTTGCAGGGTTACAATGAGCAGTTCTTC.

The chain employs TRBV15 and TRBJ1-6, with 7 nucleotides matching TRBD1. Germline CDR1 LNHNV, CDR2 YYDKDF (reference sequence). Trimming at V came to 1 base and at J to 13 bases, leaving 4 bases not matched to a gene. The CDR3 loop spans 13 amino acids. Here the CDR3 reads CATSRAQTGPLHF. The CDR3 DNA follows: TGTGCCACCAGCAGAGCGCAGACAGGGCCCCTCCACTTT.

V and J are TRBV28 and TRBJ1-2, with a possible D match to TRBD1 (6 bases). The CDR3 consists of 13 residues. Trimming took 7 bases from V and 5 from J, leaving 14 bases between them. Germline-derived CDR1 and CDR2 are MDHEN and SYDVKM. The CDR3 loop reads CASTPTGRYGYTF. The CDR3, as DNA: TGTGCCAGCACCCCGACAGGAAGATATGGCTACACCTTC.

The V gene is TRBV7-8, the J gene TRBJ2-5; TRBD1 matches 7 bases. Germline CDR1 reads SGHVS; CDR2 reads FQNEAQ. The CDR3 loop spans 16 amino acids. The junction had 9 bases not matched to a gene; V was cut back by 2 bases and J by 3 bases. DNA for the CDR3: TGTGCCAGCAGCTTATATACCGGGACAGTTGAAGAGACCCAGTACTTC. This sequence encodes CASSLYTGTVEETQYF.

V and J are TRBV20-1 and TRBJ1-3, with D unclear. This CDR3 region has 14 residues. Trimming took off 3 bases at V and 2 bases at J, with 11 bases between the two ends. CDR1 and CDR2 (germline): DFQATT, SNEGSKA (reference sequence). CDR3 sequence: CSASSGHAGNTIYF. CDR3 nucleotides: TGCAGTGCTAGTAGCGGGCACGCTGGAAACACCATATATTTT.

The rearrangement joins TRBV7-2 to TRBJ1-3; unclear D gene. Trimming cost V 4 bases and J 4 bases, with 8 bases left between them. The CDR3 has 13 amino acids. Germline values: CDR1 SGHTA, CDR2 FQGNSA. The CDR3 nucleotides read TGTGCCAGCAGCTCCGCAGGAGGAAACACCATATATTTT. Translation: CASSSAGGNTIYF.

The chain carries TRBV5-5 and TRBJ1-1, with D uncertain. CDR3 length: 14 residues. Germline-derived CDR1 and CDR2 are SGHKS and YYEKEE (reference sequence). The V end lost 3 bases, the J end lost 5 bases, and 14 bases lay between the germline ends. The CDR3 nucleotides are TGTGCCAGCAGCTCCGAAGCCCGATGGACTGAAGCTTTCTTT. It codes for CASSSEARWTEAFF.

The chain combines TRBV27 with TRBJ1-6, with D uncertain. Trimming removed 5 bases at V and 0 bases at J, with 8 bases between. Germline CDR1 MNHEY, CDR2 SMNVEV (reference sequence). The CDR3 sequence is 15 residues long. The CDR3 DNA reads TGTGCCAGCAGTCCACCAAGCTCCTATAATTCACCCCTCCACTTT. Protein product: CASSPPSSYNSPLHF.

The chain carries TRBV3-1 (or the pseudogene TRBV3-2) and TRBJ2-7, with D perhaps matching TRBD2 (6 bases). The CDR3 has 13 amino acids. Trimming pared 1 base from V and 2 bases from J, leaving 6 bases between. Germline CDR1 LGHDT, CDR2 YNNKEL (reference sequence). The CDR3 sequence: CASSQGGAYEQYV. The DNA for the CDR3 is TGTGCCAGCAGCCAAGGGGGGGCCTACGAGCAGTACGTC.

The chain recombines TRBV5-4 with TRBJ2-3, with D perhaps given as TRBD1 or TRBD2 (5 bases each). Germline lookup yields CDR1 SGHNT and CDR2 YYREEE (reference sequence). The CDR3 is 15 residues long. Trimming took off 0 bases at V and 11 bases at J, with 19 bases between the two ends. CDR3 nucleotides: TGTGCCAGCAGCTTGGCGGGCCGAGGGACGGTTCTGCAGTATTTT. It specifies CASSLAGRGTVLQYF.

The chain employs TRBV5-4 and TRBJ2-2; D is perhaps TRBD1 (7 bases). Trimming removed 0 bases from V and 5 bases from J, with 17 bases in between. Germline V gives CDR1 SGHNT, CDR2 YYREEE (reference sequence). The CDR3 runs 17 residues. CDR3 in amino acids: CASSLAMGGQNTGELFF. CDR3 DNA sequence: TGTGCCAGCAGCTTGGCTATGGGGGGACAGAATACCGGGGAGCTGTTTTTT.

The chain employs TRBV11-3 and TRBJ2-1; maybe TRBD2 (6 bases). V dropped 0 bases and J dropped 5 bases, with 8 bases sitting between them. Germline-derived CDR1 and CDR2 are SGHNT and YENEEA. The CDR3 extends over 14 amino acids. The CDR3: CASSLDPSDNEQFF. CDR3 DNA sequence: TGTGCCAGCAGCTTAGATCCTAGCGACAATGAGCAGTTCTTC.